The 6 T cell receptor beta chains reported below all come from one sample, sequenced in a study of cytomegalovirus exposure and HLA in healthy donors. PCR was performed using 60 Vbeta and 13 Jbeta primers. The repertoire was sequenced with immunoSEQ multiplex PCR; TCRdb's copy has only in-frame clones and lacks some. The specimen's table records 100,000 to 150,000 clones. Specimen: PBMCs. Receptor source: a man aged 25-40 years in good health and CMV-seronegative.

The DNA for the CDR3 is TGTGCCAGCAGCCAGCTTATAGGATCGCAGAACAGGGGCGGCGAGACCCAGTACTTC. Translated, it gives CASSQLIGSQNRGGETQYF. J is TRBJ2-5 and V is TRBV7-9, with 7 bases fitting TRBD1. This CDR3 has 19 amino acids. CDR1 and CDR2 (germline): SEHNR, FQNEAQ (reference sequence). Trimming took 5 bases from V and 5 from J; bases not matched to a gene: 23.

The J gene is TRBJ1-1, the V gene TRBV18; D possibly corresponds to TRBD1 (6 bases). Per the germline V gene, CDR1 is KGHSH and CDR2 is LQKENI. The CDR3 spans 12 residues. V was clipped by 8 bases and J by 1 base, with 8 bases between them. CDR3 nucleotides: TGTGCCAGCACGACAGGGAACACTGAAGCTTTCTTT. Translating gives CASTTGNTEAFF.

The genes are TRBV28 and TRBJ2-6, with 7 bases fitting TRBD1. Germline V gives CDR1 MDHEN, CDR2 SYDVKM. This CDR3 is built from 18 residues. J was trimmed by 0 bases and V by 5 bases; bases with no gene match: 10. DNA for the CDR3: TGTGCCAGCAGTCCCCCGGGACAGCCTACCTCTGGGGCCAACGTCCTGACTTTC. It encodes CASSPPGQPTSGANVLTF.

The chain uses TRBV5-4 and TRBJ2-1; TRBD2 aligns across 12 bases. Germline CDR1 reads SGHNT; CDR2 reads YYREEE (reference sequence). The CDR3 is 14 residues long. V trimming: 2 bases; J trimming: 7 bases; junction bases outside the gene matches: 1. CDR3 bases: TGTGCCAGCAGCTTACTAGCGGGGGGAAATGAGCAGTTCTTC. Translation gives CASSLLAGGNEQFF.

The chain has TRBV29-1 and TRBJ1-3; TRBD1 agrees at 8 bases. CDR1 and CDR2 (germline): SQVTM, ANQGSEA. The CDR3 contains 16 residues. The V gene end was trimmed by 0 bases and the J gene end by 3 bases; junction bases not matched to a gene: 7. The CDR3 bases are TGCAGCGTTGAAGATTTCGACAGGGGAAGTGGAAACACCATATATTTT. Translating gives CSVEDFDRGSGNTIYF.

CDR3 sequence: CASSRRQTLGDTIYF. The CDR3 coding sequence is TGTGCCAGCAGCCGCCGCCAAACCCTGGGAGACACCATATATTTT. V and J are TRBV4-2 and TRBJ1-3; D is ambiguous. CDR1 and CDR2 (germline): LGHNA, YNFKEQ. Trimming removed 4 bases at V and 8 bases at J, with 18 bases between. The CDR3 extends over 15 amino acids.